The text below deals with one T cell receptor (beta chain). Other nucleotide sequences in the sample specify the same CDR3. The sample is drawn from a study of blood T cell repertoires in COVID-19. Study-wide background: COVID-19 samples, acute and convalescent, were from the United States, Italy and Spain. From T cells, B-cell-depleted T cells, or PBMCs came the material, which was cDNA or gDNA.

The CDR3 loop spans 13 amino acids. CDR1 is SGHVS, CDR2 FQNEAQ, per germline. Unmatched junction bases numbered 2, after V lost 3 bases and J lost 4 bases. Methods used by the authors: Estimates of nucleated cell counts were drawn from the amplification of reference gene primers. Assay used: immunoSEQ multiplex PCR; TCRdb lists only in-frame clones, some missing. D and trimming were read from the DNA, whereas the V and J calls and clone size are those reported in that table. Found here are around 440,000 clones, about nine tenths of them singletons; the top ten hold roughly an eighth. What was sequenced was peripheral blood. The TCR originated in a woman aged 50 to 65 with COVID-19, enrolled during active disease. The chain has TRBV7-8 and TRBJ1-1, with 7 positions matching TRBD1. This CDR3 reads CASSFRQGTEAFF. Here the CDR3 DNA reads TGTGCCAGCAGCTTTAGACAGGGCACTGAAGCTTTCTTT.